This T cell receptor (beta chain) was identified during a study of T cells in tuberculosis. Broader study findings: Low-affinity CD1B-GMM tetramer-binding T cells may have been missed.

This clone showed up just once. Sorting used thawed, overnight-rested PBMC stained with anti-CD3, a viability dye and GMM-loaded CD1B tetramer. C32 glucose monomycolate from Rhodococcus equi was loaded onto the CD1B tetramers. Before cryopreservation, the sorted PBMC lost their CD14-expressing monocytes. Sequencing of TCR-alpha and TCR-beta chains was unpaired. Clones were sequenced by immunoSEQ multiplex PCR, and TCRdb holds only the in-frame ones, with some missing. This sample yields 61,000 or so clones, of which 80% to 85% are seen a single time; around 13% belongs to the top ten. The receptor was derived from an adult woman with latent tuberculosis. The source material was CD1b-GMM tetramer-negative cells sorted from PBMCs.

The CDR3 reads CASSPGTGTSGRATNEQFF. As DNA, the CDR3 is TGTGCCAGCTCCCCCGGGACAGGGACTAGCGGGAGGGCCACCAATGAGCAGTTCTTC. The V call is TRBV18, the J call TRBJ2-1; the match to TRBD2 covers 16 bases. V was pared by 6 bases and J by 6 bases, with 14 bases of the junction left unmatched. Germline V gives CDR1 KGHSH, CDR2 LQKENI. This CDR3 is 19 amino acids long.